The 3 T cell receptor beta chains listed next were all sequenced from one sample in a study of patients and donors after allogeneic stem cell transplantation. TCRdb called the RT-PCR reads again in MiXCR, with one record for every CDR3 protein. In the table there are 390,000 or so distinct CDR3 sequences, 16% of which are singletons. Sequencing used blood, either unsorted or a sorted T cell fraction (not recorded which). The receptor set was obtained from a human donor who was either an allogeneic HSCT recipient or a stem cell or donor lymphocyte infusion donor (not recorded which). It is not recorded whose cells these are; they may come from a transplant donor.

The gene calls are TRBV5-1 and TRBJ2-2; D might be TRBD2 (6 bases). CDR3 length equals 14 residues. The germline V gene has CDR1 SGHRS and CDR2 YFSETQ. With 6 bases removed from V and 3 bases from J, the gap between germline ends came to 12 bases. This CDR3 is CASTRGLYTGELFF. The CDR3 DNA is TGCGCCAGCACGCGGGGACTCTACACCGGGGAGCTGTTTTTT.

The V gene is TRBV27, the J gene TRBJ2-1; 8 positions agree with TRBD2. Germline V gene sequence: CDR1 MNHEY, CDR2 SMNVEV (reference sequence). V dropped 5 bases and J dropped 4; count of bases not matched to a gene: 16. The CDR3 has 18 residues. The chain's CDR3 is CASSITRVAGMSYNEQFF. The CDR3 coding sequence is TGTGCCAGCAGTATAACCCGGGTAGCGGGAATGTCTTACAATGAGCAGTTCTTC.

CDR3 sequence reads: CASSFSSNQPQHF. For the CDR3, the DNA is TGTGCCAGCAGTTTCTCCAGCAATCAGCCCCAGCATTTT. The rearrangement links TRBV27 to TRBJ1-5; D unclear. Trimming removed 3 bases from V and 1 base from J, with 4 bases in between. The CDR3 is 13 residues long. CDR1 is MNHEY, CDR2 SMNVEV, per germline (reference sequence).